This record covers a single TCR beta chain. Antigen specificity is unknown. The protocol was immunoSEQ multiplex PCR, while the TCRdb copy is restricted to in-frame clones and leaves out a portion. The table includes 110,000 to 150,000 clones, 85% to 95% detected once. The source of the sample is a study of T cell responses to AZD1222 COVID-19 vaccine. Study findings and constraints: Reports say nearly half of spike-specific TCRs go after unmutated variant regions. Increased Spike-specific TCR breadth and depth were observed after two AZD1222 doses. Among vaccine-associated CD4 TCRs, coverage spanned spike, with dominance at 160-218 and 743-854.

The CDR3 has 13 amino acids. V dropped 2 bases and J dropped 8 bases, with 10 bases sitting between them. The V gene's germline CDR1 is SGHVS and CDR2 FNYEAQ. This chain connects TRBV7-6 to TRBJ2-1; D is unclear. This sequence originates from an adult who had recovered from COVID-19. The sequencing used peripheral blood, collected after recovery from COVID-19. CDR3: CASSLSATHEQFF. CDR3 bases: TGTGCCAGCAGCTTATCCGCAACCCATGAGCAGTTCTTC.